This TCR beta chain came from a study of beta chain features in type 1 diabetes. CD4+ cells of the naive, central memory, regulatory and stem cell-like memory types were sorted via CD45RO/CCR7/CD25/CD127/CD95/CD27. This clone was detected a few times. As every portion of the isolated RNA was reverse transcribed, the sequencing read expressed TCRB transcripts. The method was immunoSEQ multiplex PCR; TCRdb's version includes in-frame clones alone and lacks a portion of them. The repertoire has 330,000 or so clones, 14% of them found once; the top ten carry more than 6.5%. CDR3 length: 13 amino acids. V lost 8 bases, J lost 3 bases, and 5 bases stayed unmatched. Looked up from germline, CDR1 is MNHNS and CDR2 is SASEGT.

The chain uses TRBV6-1 and TRBJ1-2, with 8 nucleotides matching TRBD1. Sample: central memory CD4+ T cells from blood. The clonotype was recovered from a man under 40 in good health. As DNA, the CDR3 is TGTGCCAGCGGGTCGGACAGGGACTATGGCTACACCTTC. Translated: CASGSDRDYGYTF.